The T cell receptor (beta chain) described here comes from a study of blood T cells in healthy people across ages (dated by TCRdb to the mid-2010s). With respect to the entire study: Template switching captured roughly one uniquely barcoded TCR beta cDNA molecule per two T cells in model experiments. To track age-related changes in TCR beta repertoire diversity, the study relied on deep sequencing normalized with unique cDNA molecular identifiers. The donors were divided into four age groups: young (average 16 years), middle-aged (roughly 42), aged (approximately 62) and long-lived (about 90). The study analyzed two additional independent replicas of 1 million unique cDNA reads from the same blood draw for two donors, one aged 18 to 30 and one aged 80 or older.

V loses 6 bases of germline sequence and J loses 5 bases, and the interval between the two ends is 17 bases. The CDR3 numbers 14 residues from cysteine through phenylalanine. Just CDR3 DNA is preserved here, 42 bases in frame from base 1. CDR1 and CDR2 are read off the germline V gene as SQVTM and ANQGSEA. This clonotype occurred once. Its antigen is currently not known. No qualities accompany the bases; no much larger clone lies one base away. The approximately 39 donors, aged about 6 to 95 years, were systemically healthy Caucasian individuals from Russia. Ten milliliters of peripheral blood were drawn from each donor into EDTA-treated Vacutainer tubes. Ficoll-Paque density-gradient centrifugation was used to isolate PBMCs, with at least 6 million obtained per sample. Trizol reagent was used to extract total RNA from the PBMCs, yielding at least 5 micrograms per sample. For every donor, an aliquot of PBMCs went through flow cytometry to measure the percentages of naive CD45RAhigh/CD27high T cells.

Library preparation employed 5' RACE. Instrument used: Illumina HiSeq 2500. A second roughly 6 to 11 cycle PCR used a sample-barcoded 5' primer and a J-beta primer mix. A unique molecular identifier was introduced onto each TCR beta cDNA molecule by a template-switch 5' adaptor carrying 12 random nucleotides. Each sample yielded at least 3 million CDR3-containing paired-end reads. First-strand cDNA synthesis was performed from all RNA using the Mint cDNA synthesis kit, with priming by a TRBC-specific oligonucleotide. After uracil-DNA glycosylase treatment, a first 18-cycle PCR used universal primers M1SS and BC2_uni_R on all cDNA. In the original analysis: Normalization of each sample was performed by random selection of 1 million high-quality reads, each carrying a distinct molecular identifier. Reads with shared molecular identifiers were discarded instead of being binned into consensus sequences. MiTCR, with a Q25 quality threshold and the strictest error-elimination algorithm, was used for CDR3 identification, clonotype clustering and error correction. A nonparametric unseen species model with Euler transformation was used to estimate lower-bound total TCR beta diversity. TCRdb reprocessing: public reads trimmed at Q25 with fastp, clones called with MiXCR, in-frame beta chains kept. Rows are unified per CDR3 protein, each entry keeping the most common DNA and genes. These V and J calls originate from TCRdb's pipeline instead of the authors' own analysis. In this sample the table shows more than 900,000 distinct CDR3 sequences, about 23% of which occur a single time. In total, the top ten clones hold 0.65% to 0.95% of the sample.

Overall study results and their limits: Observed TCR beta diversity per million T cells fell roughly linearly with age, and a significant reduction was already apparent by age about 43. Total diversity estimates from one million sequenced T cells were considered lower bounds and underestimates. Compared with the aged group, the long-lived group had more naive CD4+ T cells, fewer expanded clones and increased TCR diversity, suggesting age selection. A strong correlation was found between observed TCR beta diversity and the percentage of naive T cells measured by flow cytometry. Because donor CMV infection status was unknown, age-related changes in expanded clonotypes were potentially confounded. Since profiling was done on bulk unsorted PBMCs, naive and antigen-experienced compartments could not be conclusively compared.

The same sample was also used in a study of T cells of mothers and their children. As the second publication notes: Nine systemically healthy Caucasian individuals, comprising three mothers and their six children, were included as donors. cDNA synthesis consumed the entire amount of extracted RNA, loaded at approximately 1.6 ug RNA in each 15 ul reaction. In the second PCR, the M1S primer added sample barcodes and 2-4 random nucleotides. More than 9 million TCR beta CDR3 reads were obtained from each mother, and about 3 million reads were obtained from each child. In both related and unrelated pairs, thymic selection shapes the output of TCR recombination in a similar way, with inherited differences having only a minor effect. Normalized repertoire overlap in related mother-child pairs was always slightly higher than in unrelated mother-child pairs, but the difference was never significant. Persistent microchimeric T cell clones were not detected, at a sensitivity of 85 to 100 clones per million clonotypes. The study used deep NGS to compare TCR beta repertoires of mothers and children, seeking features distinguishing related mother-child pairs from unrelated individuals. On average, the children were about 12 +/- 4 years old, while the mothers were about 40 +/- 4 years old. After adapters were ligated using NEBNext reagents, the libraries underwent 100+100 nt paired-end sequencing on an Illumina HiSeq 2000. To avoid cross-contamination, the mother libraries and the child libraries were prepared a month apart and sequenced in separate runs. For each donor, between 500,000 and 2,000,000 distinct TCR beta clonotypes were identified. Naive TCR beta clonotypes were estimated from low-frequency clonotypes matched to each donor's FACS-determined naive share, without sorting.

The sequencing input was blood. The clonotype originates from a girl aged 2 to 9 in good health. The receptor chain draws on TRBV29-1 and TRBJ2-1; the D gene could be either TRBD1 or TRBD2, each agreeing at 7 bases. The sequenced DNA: TGCAGCGTCACAGGACAGGCGGGAGACAATGAGCAGTTCTTC. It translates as CSVTGQAGDNEQFF.